These 18 T cell receptor beta chains share one sample of origin, sequenced in a study of T cells in localized non-small cell lung cancer. Profiled with immunoSEQ multiplex PCR; TCRdb holds only in-frame clones, not every one. Here the sample spans about 79,000 clones, almost 85% being singletons. This material consisted of peripheral blood, taken before any cancer treatment. The receptors stem from a female donor older than 55 with stage I lung adenocarcinoma.

The V gene is TRBV11-3, the J gene TRBJ2-3; TRBD2 is a possible D gene (6 bases). This CDR3 comprises 15 residues. Germline lookup yields CDR1 SGHNT and CDR2 YENEEA. Trimming shortened V by 1 base and J by 1 base, and 9 bases separated the two germline ends. The CDR3 DNA is TGTGCCAGCAGCTTAGTTAGCGGACGCACAGATACGCAGTATTTT. Protein product: CASSLVSGRTDTQYF.

The chain couples TRBV14 to TRBJ2-6; TRBD1 aligns across 12 bases. The CDR3 is made up of 18 amino acids. J lost 1 base, V lost 7 bases, and 8 bases had no gene match. CDR1 and CDR2 from the germline V gene are SGHDN and FVKESK. CDR3 sequence reads: CASTPWGQGASGANVLTF. For the CDR3, the DNA is TGTGCCAGCACCCCATGGGGACAGGGGGCTTCTGGGGCCAACGTCCTGACTTTC.

The J gene is TRBJ2-7, the V gene TRBV27, with 14 bases aligning to TRBD2. CDR3 length: 17 amino acids. CDR1 and CDR2 (germline): MNHEY, SMNVEV (reference sequence). V was pared by 5 bases and J by 5 bases, with 11 bases of the junction left unmatched. CDR3 loop: CASSPATSGGAVNEQYF. The CDR3 DNA is TGTGCCAGCAGTCCCGCGACTAGCGGGGGGGCCGTCAACGAGCAGTACTTC.

The chain uses TRBV7-6 and TRBJ2-6; D remains unclear. The V and J ends lost 5 bases and 5 bases respectively, with 22 bases between them. The CDR3 totals 18 residues. Germline V gene data show CDR1 as SGHVS and CDR2 as FNYEAQ. The CDR3 bases are TGTGCCAGCAGCAAGAGGAATGACTCACAAAGTCGGGCCAACGTCCTGACTTTC. Its translation: CASSKRNDSQSRANVLTF.

The V and J genes are TRBV7-8 and TRBJ1-1, with no clear D. The V gene lost 5 bases and the J gene lost 1 base, with 14 bases spanning the gap. This CDR3 is 15 amino acids long. In germline, CDR1 is SGHVS, CDR2 FQNEAQ. The CDR3: CASSTNSISNTEAFF. CDR3 coding DNA: TGTGCCAGCAGCACTAACTCAATTTCGAACACTGAAGCTTTCTTT.

V is TRBV11-2 and J is TRBJ2-5, with no clear D. V lost 6 bases to trimming and J lost 0 bases, with 11 bases between them. The CDR3 length is 14 residues. CDR1 and CDR2 from the germline V gene are SGHAT and FQNNGV. CDR3 DNA sequence: TGTGCCAGCAGTTTTATGGGCCACCAAGAGACCCAGTACTTC. Protein: CASSFMGHQETQYF.

This clone was picked up one time. This chain links TRBV18 with TRBJ2-7, with 10 nucleotides matching TRBD2. V shed 4 bases, J shed 5 bases, and the junction held 5 bases outside the gene matches. Germline V gene data show CDR1 as KGHSH and CDR2 as LQKENI. The CDR3 spans 14 residues. The CDR3 reads CASSLSGTSDEQYF. The CDR3 coding sequence is TGTGCCAGCTCACTTTCCGGGACTAGCGACGAGCAGTACTTC.

The chain employs TRBV6-1 and TRBJ1-6; D call uncertain. The length of the CDR3 is 14 residues. The ends were cut back, 6 bases at V and 5 bases at J, with 11 bases in the middle. Per the germline V gene, CDR1 is MNHNS and CDR2 is SASEGT. CDR3 DNA: TGTGCCAGCAGAAGGACGGTAGATAATTCACCCCTCCACTTT. Amino acid sequence: CASRRTVDNSPLHF.

The chain carries TRBV6-1 and TRBJ1-2; D unresolved. The germline V gene encodes CDR1 MNHNS and CDR2 SASEGT. V gave up 2 bases and J gave up 1 base, with 8 bases separating them. This CDR3 has 14 amino acids. CDR3 bases: TGTGCCAGCAGTGAAATAGGGAGTAACTATGGCTACACCTTC. It encodes CASSEIGSNYGYTF.

The rearrangement links TRBV19 to TRBJ2-1; possibly TRBD2 for D (6 bases). CDR3 length: 16 residues. Trimming took 6 bases from V and 4 from J, leaving 19 bases between them. Per the germline V gene, CDR1 is LNHDA and CDR2 is SQIVND (reference sequence). The CDR3 DNA is TGTGCCAGTAGCGATTTAAGTGGGAGGAGTTACAATGAGCAGTTCTTC. Protein: CASSDLSGRSYNEQFF.

This clone was seen more than once but under ten times. The rearrangement uses TRBV5-4 and TRBJ1-4; D is ambiguous. This CDR3 spans 13 amino acids. Germline loops: CDR1 SGHNT, CDR2 YYREEE (reference sequence). V was cut by 0 bases and J by 3 bases, with 3 bases left in between. CDR3 sequence: CASSLAPNEKLFF. In DNA form, the CDR3 reads TGTGCCAGCAGCTTGGCCCCTAATGAAAAACTGTTTTTT.

The genes are TRBV5-6 and TRBJ1-1; D call uncertain. Germline V lookup: CDR1 SGHDT, CDR2 YYEEEE. The CDR3 spans 13 residues. Deletions cut 3 bases from V and 4 bases from J, with 10 bases between. This CDR3 reads CASSSRWGTEAFF. The CDR3 region has the DNA TGTGCCAGCAGCTCCCGATGGGGCACTGAAGCTTTCTTT.

This clone was recorded a few times. This chain connects TRBV19 to TRBJ1-5, with D possibly TRBD1 on 6 matching bases. Between the trimmed V and J ends, which lost 9 bases and 0 bases, there was a span of 12 bases. Germline V lookup: CDR1 LNHDA, CDR2 SQIVND (reference sequence). This CDR3 has 14 amino acids. In DNA, the CDR3 is TGTGCCAGCAGACAGGTCTTTAGCAATCAGCCCCAGCATTTT. Protein: CASRQVFSNQPQHF.

Only one count was recorded for this clone. J is TRBJ2-7 and V is TRBV2; perhaps TRBD2 as D (6 bases). Trimming took off 6 bases at V and 1 base at J, with 16 bases between the two ends. Germline V gene lookup returns CDR1 SNHLY and CDR2 FYNNEI. This CDR3 is built from 15 residues. In DNA, the CDR3 is TGTGCCAGCAGAAACCGGGACTTCGGATCCTACGAGCAGTACTTC. Translation gives CASRNRDFGSYEQYF.

The chain recombines TRBV6-1 with TRBJ1-2, with D tentatively TRBD1 (6 bases). V dropped 7 bases and J dropped 0 bases, with 12 bases sitting between them. CDR1 and CDR2 from the germline V gene are MNHNS and SASEGT. This CDR3 region has 14 residues. In DNA form, the CDR3 reads TGTGCCAGCATCCGGCGGACAGCTAACTATGGCTACACCTTC. Amino acids: CASIRRTANYGYTF.

This chain uses TRBV11-3 with TRBJ1-1; D remains unclear. Germline lookup yields CDR1 SGHNT and CDR2 YENEEA. The CDR3 loop spans 14 amino acids. Trimming removed 5 bases from V and 1 base from J, with 11 bases in between. The CDR3 DNA reads TGTGCCAGCAGCCCCCGCAGCCCGAACACTGAAGCTTTCTTT. It translates to CASSPRSPNTEAFF.

This rearrangement joins TRBV6-5 to TRBJ1-1, with D maybe TRBD1 (5 bases). The germline gives CDR1 MNHEY, CDR2 SVGAGI. V was cut by 6 bases and J by 4 bases, with 12 bases left in between. The CDR3 is made up of 13 amino acids. CDR3 in amino acids: CASRTGSGTEAFF. CDR3 bases: TGTGCCAGCAGAACAGGCAGTGGCACTGAAGCTTTCTTT.

The chain uses TRBV6-5 and TRBJ1-6; D is unresolved. The ends were cut back, 0 bases at V and 13 bases at J, with 16 bases in the middle. The CDR3 sequence is 15 residues long. Germline V gene sequence: CDR1 MNHEY, CDR2 SVGAGI. In DNA form, the CDR3 reads TGTGCCAGCAGTTACTCGAATCTCCCGAGCTCGCCCCTCCACTTT. It is translated as CASSYSNLPSSPLHF.